Reported below is one TCR beta chain. Its antigen is undetermined. The sample comes from a study of cytomegalovirus exposure and HLA in healthy donors. Trimming cost V 2 bases and J 7 bases; bases outside gene matches: 5. The CDR3 is 15 residues long. CDR1 MNHNY and CDR2 SVGAGI come from the germline V gene (reference sequence). Study-level findings and limits: The classifier reportedly diagnosed cytomegalovirus status with high specificity and sensitivity.

With 60 Vbeta and 13 Jbeta primers, the PCR was carried out. Only in-frame clones appear in the TCRdb table, and some are missing; sequencing was by immunoSEQ multiplex PCR. In the table there are 85,000 to 100,000 clones, more than 65% of which are singletons. What was sequenced was PBMCs. This chain joins TRBV6-6 and TRBJ1-4, with 9 bases that match TRBD1. This receptor was obtained from a human donor in good health. The CDR3 loop reads CASSYVGQGGEKLFF. The DNA of the CDR3 is TGTGCCAGCAGTTACGTGGGACAGGGAGGTGAAAAACTGTTTTTT.